The T cell receptor (beta chain) under discussion was sequenced for a study of CD4 T cells in relation to SARS-CoV-2 and coronaviruses. Study at large: ViraFEST: approximately 10-day antigen culture of PBMCs, then TCR beta CDR3 sequencing. The negative reference was HIV-1 Nef peptide pool or peptide-free culture.

Sequencing was performed with immunoSEQ multiplex PCR; in TCRdb, only in-frame clones are kept and a portion is missing. The repertoire holds about 29,000 clones, with approximately 79% as singletons. CDR3 length equals 17 residues. CDR1 is SNHLY and CDR2 is FYNNEI in the germline V gene. V lost 7 bases and J lost 6; bases outside the gene matches: 11. This clone was recorded a few times. Antigen: not known. CD4+ T cells from unexposed donors were obtained before the COVID-19 pandemic (2011-2018). CD4+ T cells were isolated from the cells after about 11 days of culture. Unexposed-donor CD4+ T cells were probed with SARS-CoV-2 S/N and four cold-coronavirus spikes, cells permitting.

What was sequenced was CD4+ T cells from PBMCs, cultured in vitro. The sequence was collected from a human donor in good health. J is TRBJ2-2 and V is TRBV2, with 13 bases identical to TRBD2. The CDR3 sequence: CASNRPGLAGDPGELFF. As DNA, the CDR3 is TGTGCCAGCAACCGCCCCGGACTAGCGGGGGACCCCGGGGAGCTGTTTTTT.